This T cell receptor beta chain was profiled in a study of tissue T cells after allogeneic stem cell transplantation. Study-level findings and limits: Few T cell clones were shared across patients, but motif clusters showed tissue-specific shared signatures. Tissue-detected TCR repertoire was only partly captured by blood and spleen T cells. TCR repertoires tracked anatomic similarity, regardless of disease or transplant status.

V was pared by 4 bases and J by 0 bases, with 4 bases of the junction left unmatched. Per germline, CDR1 LGHNA and CDR2 YSYQKL. CDR3 length: 16 residues. TCRdb keeps only in-frame clones here, not all; method: immunoSEQ multiplex PCR. The repertoire holds 45,000 to 50,000 clones, 73% seen once, with roughly 0.77% in the top ten. A remark on this clone: The antigen remains undetermined. Genes and germline come from the mouse. The read terminates 1 residue before the CDR3 end, so the remaining end is supplied by the germline J gene.

This chain uses TRBV2 with TRBJ2-4; 10 bases fit TRBD2. The receptor comes from a pool of C57BL/6 mice in good health. The sample taken for sequencing was sorted cells pooled from one or two spleens. Incomplete CDR3 DNA: TGTGCCAGCAGCCTCACTGGGGGGGGTAGTCAAAACACCTTGTAC. It specifies CASSLTGGGSQNTLY. Given in full, the CDR3 is CASSLTGGGSQNTLYF.